This TCR beta chain was recorded in a study of blood T cell repertoires in COVID-19. Sequencing used immunoSEQ multiplex PCR; TCRdb keeps in-frame clones, though not all of them. The sample lists 150,000 to 200,000 clones, about 88% occurring once. V gave up 4 bases and J gave up 3 bases, with 5 bases separating them. This CDR3 is 12 amino acids long. In germline, CDR1 is SGHVS, CDR2 FNYEAQ. What was sequenced was peripheral blood. The receptor's source is a woman younger than 45 with active or convalescent COVID-19. The chain joins TRBV7-6 to TRBJ2-3; D is uncertain. CDR3 sequence: CASSYTTDTQYF. CDR3 in DNA: TGTGCCAGCAGCTATACAACAGATACGCAGTATTTT.